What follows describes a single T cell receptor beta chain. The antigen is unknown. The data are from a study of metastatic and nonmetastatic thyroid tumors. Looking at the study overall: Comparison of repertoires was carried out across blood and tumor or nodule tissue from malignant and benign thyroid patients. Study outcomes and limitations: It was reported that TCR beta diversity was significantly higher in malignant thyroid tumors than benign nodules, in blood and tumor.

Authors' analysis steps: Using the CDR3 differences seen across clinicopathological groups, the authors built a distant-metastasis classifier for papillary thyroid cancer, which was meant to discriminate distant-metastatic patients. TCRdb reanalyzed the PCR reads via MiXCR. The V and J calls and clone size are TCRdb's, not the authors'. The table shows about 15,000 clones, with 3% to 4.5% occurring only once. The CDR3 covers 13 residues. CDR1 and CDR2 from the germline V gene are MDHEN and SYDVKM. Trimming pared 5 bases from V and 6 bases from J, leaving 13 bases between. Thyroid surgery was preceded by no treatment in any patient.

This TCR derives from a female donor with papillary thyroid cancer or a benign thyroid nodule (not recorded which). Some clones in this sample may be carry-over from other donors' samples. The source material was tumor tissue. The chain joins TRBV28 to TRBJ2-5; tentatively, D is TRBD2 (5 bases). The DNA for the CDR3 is TGTGCCAGCAGTCCGCCGGGGTGGAAGACCCAGTACTTC. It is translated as CASSPPGWKTQYF.